The 26 T cell receptor beta chains below come from one sample, sequenced in a study of T cell responses to AZD1222 COVID-19 vaccine. The table came from immunoSEQ multiplex PCR; TCRdb's copy has only in-frame clones and leaves some out. The sample includes about 150,000 clones, about 90% seen only once; the top ten take about 3.8%. The starting material was peripheral blood, obtained 28 days after the second AZD1222 dose. Every receptor here comes from an adult who received the AZD1222 COVID-19 vaccine.

V usage is TRBV11-2 and J usage is TRBJ1-2, with 11 nucleotides matching TRBD1. This CDR3 spans 16 amino acids. Germline CDR1 reads SGHAT; CDR2 reads FQNNGV. The V segment lost 6 bases and the J segment 5 bases; nucleotides outside the gene matches: 11. CDR3 sequence: CASSSTRDRGIYGYTF. CDR3 bases: TGTGCCAGCAGTTCCACCCGGGACAGGGGGATTTATGGCTACACCTTC.

Comment on this clone: A junction end diverges from the germline sequence, so it may reflect a read error. V usage is TRBV7-7 and J usage is TRBJ2-1; perhaps TRBD2 as D (6 bases). Germline assignment: CDR1 SSHAT and CDR2 FNYEAQ (reference sequence). The CDR3 has 14 residues. The CDR3 DNA reads TGTGCTAGCAGCCGCGGGGATCGTTACAATGAGCAGTTCTTC. It encodes CASSRGDRYNEQFF.

The chain has TRBV7-2 and TRBJ1-5; no clear D gene. The CDR3 runs to 14 residues. The germline V gene has CDR1 SGHTA and CDR2 FQGNSA. The germline V and J ends were trimmed by 4 bases and 7 bases, with 14 bases remaining between them. This CDR3 reads CASSSRSQNQPQHF. DNA of the CDR3: TGTGCCAGCAGCTCTCGATCCCAAAACCAGCCCCAGCATTTT.

The chain recombines TRBV19 with TRBJ2-7; 11 bases match TRBD2. The CDR3 is 15 amino acids. The trim removed 5 bases at V and 2 bases at J, leaving 5 bases unmatched. Germline V gives CDR1 LNHDA, CDR2 SQIVND (reference sequence). CDR3 bases: TGTGCCAGTAGTTCCGGGACTAGCGGTGCCTACGAGCAGTACTTC. Translation gives CASSSGTSGAYEQYF.

V is TRBV19 and J is TRBJ2-2; no clear D. Trimming removed 5 bases from V and 2 bases from J, with 6 bases in between. CDR1 LNHDA and CDR2 SQIVND come from the germline V gene (reference sequence). The CDR3 covers 13 residues. CDR3 loop: CASSSSNTGELFF. CDR3 coding DNA: TGTGCCAGTAGTTCGAGTAACACCGGGGAGCTGTTTTTT.

The rearrangement links TRBV18 to TRBJ2-2; TRBD1 might be the D (6 bases). The V gene lost 3 bases and the J gene lost 1 base, with 15 bases spanning the gap. This CDR3 spans 17 amino acids. Germline V gives CDR1 KGHSH, CDR2 LQKENI. The CDR3: CASSPLGSTGNTGELFF. The CDR3 region has the DNA TGTGCCAGCTCACCTCTAGGGTCGACAGGGAACACCGGGGAGCTGTTTTTT.

The CDR3 region is CASSAPTGRTEAFF. The CDR3, as DNA: TGTGCCAGTAGTGCCCCAACAGGGAGAACTGAAGCTTTCTTT. The rearrangement links TRBV19 to TRBJ1-1, with a tentative D call TRBD1 (6 bases). Germline V gives CDR1 LNHDA, CDR2 SQIVND (reference sequence). V gave up 5 bases and J gave up 5 bases, with 15 bases separating them. The length of the CDR3 is 14 residues.

CDR3: CASSAGTSGVEQFF. The CDR3 DNA sequence: TGTGCCAGCAGCGCCGGGACTAGCGGGGTCGAGCAGTTCTTC. J is TRBJ2-1 and V is TRBV7-8, with 13 nucleotides matching TRBD2. CDR1 SGHVS and CDR2 FQNEAQ come from the germline V gene. The J segment lost 10 bases and the V segment lost 5 bases, leaving 5 bases of the junction unmatched. The CDR3 runs to 14 residues.

The V gene is TRBV3-1 (or the pseudogene TRBV3-2), the J gene TRBJ1-6; TRBD1 matches at 7 bases. This CDR3 is 15 amino acids long. Trimming took 2 bases from V and 9 from J; bases not matched to a gene: 7. CDR1 LGHDT and CDR2 YNNKEL come from the germline V gene (reference sequence). CDR3 sequence reads: CASSQLTGESSPLHF. The DNA of the CDR3 is TGTGCCAGCAGCCAACTTACAGGGGAGAGTTCACCCCTCCACTTT.

This chain links TRBV27 with TRBJ2-3; no clear D gene. V shed 5 bases and J shed 1 base, with 16 bases lying between them. The germline V gene has CDR1 MNHEY and CDR2 SMNVEV (reference sequence). CDR3 length: 16 residues. Written as DNA, the CDR3 is TGTGCCAGCAGTGCCCCAACTACGGCGGGCACAGATACGCAGTATTTT. Its translation is CASSAPTTAGTDTQYF.

The chain joins TRBV4-1 to TRBJ1-2, with D tentatively TRBD1 (5 bases). With 2 bases removed from V and 5 bases from J, the gap between germline ends came to 15 bases. The CDR3 covers 15 residues. Germline V CDR1 and CDR2: MGHRA, YSYEKL. This CDR3 is CASSQTGTTQYGYTF. The CDR3 DNA reads as TGCGCCAGCAGCCAAACCGGGACCACACAATATGGCTACACCTTC.

V and J are TRBV30 and TRBJ1-3, with D possibly TRBD1 on 5 matching bases. The CDR3 is made up of 14 amino acids. The germline V gene encodes CDR1 GTSNPN and CDR2 SVGIG (reference sequence). The V gene lost 0 bases and the J gene lost 0 bases, with 6 bases spanning the gap. In nucleotides, the CDR3 is TGTGCCTGGAGTGTAGGGGACTCTGGAAACACCATATATTTT. Encoded protein: CAWSVGDSGNTIYF.

This chain links TRBV25-1 with TRBJ1-5, with unresolved D. The CDR3 covers 15 residues. The germline gives CDR1 MGHDK, CDR2 SYGVNS. Trimming pared 5 bases from V and 2 bases from J, leaving 13 bases between. This chain's CDR3 is CASSPPGRGNQPQHF. CDR3 sequence (DNA): TGTGCCAGCAGTCCCCCGGGCCGTGGCAATCAGCCCCAGCATTTT.

The chain is built from TRBV9 and TRBJ1-6; D is unclear. V was shortened by 4 bases and J by 8 bases, with 16 bases between the two germline ends. The length of the CDR3 is 15 residues. Germline V gene data show CDR1 as SGDLS and CDR2 as YYNGEE. The CDR3 spells CASSPLRNGDSPLHF. The CDR3 DNA reads as TGTGCCAGCAGCCCTCTTAGGAACGGCGATTCACCCCTCCACTTT.

Details on this clone: Other DNA sequences in the sample encode the same CDR3. The chain uses TRBV5-1 and TRBJ1-1; 8 bases map to TRBD1. Germline CDR1 and CDR2: SGHRS and YFSETQ. The CDR3 has 14 amino acids. With V trimmed by 4 bases and J by 4 bases, 6 bases remained unmatched. CDR3 bases: TGCGCCAGCAGCCTAGGACAGGGAGGCACTGAAGCTTTCTTT. As protein: CASSLGQGGTEAFF.

The chain couples TRBV5-6 to TRBJ1-2; D gene unclear. Germline assignment: CDR1 SGHDT and CDR2 YYEEEE. Between the trimmed V and J ends, which lost 6 bases and 4 bases, there was a span of 10 bases. The CDR3 totals 12 residues. The CDR3 sequence is CASKEVSYGYTF. DNA of the CDR3: TGTGCCAGCAAGGAGGTTTCCTATGGCTACACCTTC.

The chain joins TRBV5-6 to TRBJ2-5, with 10 bases aligning to TRBD1. The CDR3 has 16 amino acids. Germline trimming cut 4 bases from V and 2 bases from J; bases unmatched to any gene: 8. Per germline, CDR1 SGHDT and CDR2 YYEEEE. CDR3 nucleotide sequence: TGTGCCAGCAGCCTACCCGGACAGGGGGTTCAAGAGACCCAGTACTTC. It yields the protein CASSLPGQGVQETQYF.

This chain uses TRBV30 with TRBJ2-1, with D maybe TRBD1 (7 bases). The CDR3 has 15 residues. Per the germline V gene, CDR1 is GTSNPN and CDR2 is SVGIG (reference sequence). V was trimmed by 3 bases and J by 8 bases, leaving 20 bases between them. The CDR3 sequence: CAWSKGQGGRDEQFF. The CDR3 bases are TGTGCCTGGAGCAAGGGGCAGGGGGGACGAGATGAGCAGTTCTTC. The full variable domain, completed using reference TRBV30 and TRBJ2-1, is SQTIHQWPATLVQPVGSPLSLECTVEGTSNPNLYWYRQAAGRGLQLLFYSVGIGQISSEVPQNLSASRPQDRQFILSSKKLLLSDSGFYLCAWSKGQGGRDEQFFGPGTRLTVL.

V gene TRBV7-9 combines with J gene TRBJ1-1; D perhaps matches TRBD1 (6 bases). In germline, CDR1 is SEHNR, CDR2 FQNEAQ (reference sequence). The CDR3 runs to 14 residues. V shed 4 bases and J shed 8 bases, with 17 bases lying between them. The CDR3 DNA reads as TGTGCCAGCAGCTCTTGGACAGTCGGGGGGGAAGCTTTCTTT. It codes for CASSSWTVGGEAFF.

V usage is TRBV10-1 and J usage is TRBJ1-1; possible D gene TRBD1, 6 bases. This CDR3 spans 14 amino acids. Germline V gene data show CDR1 as WNHNN and CDR2 as SYGVQD (reference sequence). Trimming took off 10 bases at V and 7 bases at J, with 22 bases between the two ends. CDR3 in DNA: TGCGCCAACTCATCCGGGACACATAGGGATGAAGCTTTCTTT. As protein: CANSSGTHRDEAFF.

V and J are TRBV5-1 and TRBJ1-1, with D perhaps matching TRBD1 (5 bases). In germline, CDR1 is SGHRS, CDR2 YFSETQ. V lost 2 bases and J lost 0, with 17 bases in between. The length of the CDR3 is 17 residues. The CDR3 protein is CASSFYGTPLLNTEAFF. For the CDR3, the DNA is TGCGCCAGCAGCTTCTACGGGACCCCCCTACTGAACACTGAAGCTTTCTTT.

The genes are TRBV11-2 and TRBJ2-3; either TRBD1 or TRBD2 may fit D (5 bases each). V was shortened by 4 bases and J by 5 bases, with 13 bases between the two germline ends. The CDR3 consists of 14 residues. The germline gives CDR1 SGHAT, CDR2 FQNNGV. The CDR3 DNA follows: TGTGCCAGCAGCTCGGGGCTTGGCGGAGATACGCAGTATTTT. Amino acid sequence: CASSSGLGGDTQYF.

V gene TRBV9 combines with J gene TRBJ2-1; 8 bases agree with TRBD1. The germline V gene encodes CDR1 SGDLS and CDR2 YYNGEE. V was pared by 4 bases and J by 5 bases, with 11 bases of the junction left unmatched. The CDR3 extends over 16 amino acids. Here the CDR3 DNA reads TGTGCCAGCAGCCCCTCGGGGGACAGGATAAACAATGAGCAGTTCTTC. Protein product: CASSPSGDRINNEQFF.

The CDR3 loop reads CASNIQVRYTEAFF. The DNA of the CDR3 is TGTGCCAGCAACATACAGGTTAGGTACACTGAAGCTTTCTTT. The gene calls are TRBV13 and TRBJ1-1; maybe TRBD1 (5 bases). Germline V lookup: CDR1 PRHDT, CDR2 FYEKMQ (reference sequence). CDR3 length: 14 residues. Trimming pared 7 bases from V and 3 bases from J, leaving 15 bases between.

The rearrangement links TRBV6-5 to TRBJ1-1; 7 nucleotides align to TRBD1. The CDR3 runs 16 residues. CDR1 is MNHEY and CDR2 is SVGAGI in the germline V gene. With V trimmed by 4 bases and J by 0 bases, 8 bases remained unmatched. The CDR3 sequence: CASSWGDSTMNTEAFF. The CDR3 nucleotides are TGTGCCAGCAGTTGGGGGGACAGCACGATGAACACTGAAGCTTTCTTT.

The chain uses TRBV5-4 and TRBJ1-1; D is unresolved. Germline assignment: CDR1 SGHNT and CDR2 YYREEE (reference sequence). Trimming cost V 0 bases and J 4 bases, with 7 bases left between them. The CDR3 loop spans 13 amino acids. In nucleotides, the CDR3 is TGTGCCAGCAGCTTGGTTCAGGTCACTGAAGCTTTCTTT. This translates into CASSLVQVTEAFF. The full variable domain, in which reference TRBV5-4 and TRBJ1-1 provide the parts outside the CDR3, is ETGVTQSPTHLIKTRGQQVTLRCSSQSGHNTVSWYQQALGQGPQFIFQYYREEENGRGNFPPRFSGLQFPNYSSELNVNALELDDSALYLCASSLVQVTEAFFGQGTRLTVV.